This is a list of T cell receptor beta chains from one sample in a study of blood T cell repertoires in COVID-19. The table came from immunoSEQ multiplex PCR; TCRdb's copy has only in-frame clones and leaves some out. The sample carries some 80,000 clones, 90% recorded once. Sequenced input: peripheral blood. These receptors all stem from an elderly woman with acute or convalescent COVID-19. Both conserved end residues are part of each CDR3. The D gene is left open where the match is weak.

d_gene | j_gene | v_gene | CDR3aa
. | TRBJ1-1 | TRBV18 | CASSLDRNTEAFF
. | TRBJ1-2 | TRBV2 | CASNGENGYTF
TRBD1 | TRBJ1-2 | TRBV7-2 | CASSSRGSLYGYTF
. | TRBJ1-3 | TRBV12-5 | CASGLSYSGNTIYF
TRBD1 | TRBJ1-4 | TRBV3-1/TRBV3-2 | CASSSRTGLNEKLFF
TRBD1 | TRBJ1-4 | TRBV6-5 | CASRPKDRGLEKLFF
. | TRBJ2-7 | TRBV10-1 | CASSRSGYEQYF
. | TRBJ2-5 | TRBV5-1 | CASSTTGETQYF
. | TRBJ1-5 | TRBV19 | CASSIGRTIGQPQHF
TRBD2 | TRBJ2-1 | TRBV9 | CASSASSGGRWYEQFF
. | TRBJ2-7 | TRBV5-1 | CARTGTGTETYEQYF
TRBD2 | TRBJ2-3 | TRBV10-3 | CAISGAAGFTDTQYF
. | TRBJ1-1 | TRBV7-8 | CASSLAFRQVRNTEAFF
. | TRBJ2-6 | TRBV5-6 | CASSLIGSRLSSGANVLTF
TRBD2 | TRBJ2-1 | TRBV19 | CAKKVRVPHRATSGSNEQFF
. | TRBJ2-2 | TRBV19 | CASSLAGRVGELFF
TRBD1 | TRBJ1-2 | TRBV25-1 | CASSDYDRANYGYTF
TRBD1 | TRBJ2-5 | TRBV5-1 | CASSPGQGAVETQYF
TRBD2 | TRBJ2-4 | TRBV7-2 | CASSPRGGRAKNIQYF
. | TRBJ1-2 | TRBV11-2 | CASSVLQGYGYTF
. | TRBJ2-3 | TRBV6-6 | CASRTDYTDTQYF
. | TRBJ1-6 | TRBV3-1/TRBV3-2 | CASSRRRGAVGSPLHF
TRBD2 | TRBJ2-4 | TRBV7-2 | CASRLAGVTKNIQYF
. | TRBJ2-3 | TRBV5-1 | CASSLWGTSTDTQYF
TRBD1 | TRBJ2-5 | TRBV3-1/TRBV3-2 | CASSQGQGLGETQYF
TRBD1 | TRBJ2-1 | TRBV5-1 | CASSPRGQGSYNEQFF
TRBD2 | TRBJ2-1 | TRBV3-1/TRBV3-2 | CASSQREWEEQFF
. | TRBJ2-3 | TRBV11-2 | CASSQRTYTDTQYF
. | TRBJ1-1 | TRBV27 | CASSGGWLTEAFF
. | TRBJ1-2 | TRBV28 | CASSLDRFGYTF
TRBD1 | TRBJ2-7 | TRBV7-2 | CASSLSGTGDHEQYF
. | TRBJ2-7 | TRBV7-6 | CASSSAASSYEQYF
TRBD1 | TRBJ1-6 | TRBV5-1 | CASSLAGGYNSPLHF
. | TRBJ1-1 | TRBV19 | CASSPVLNTEAFF
. | TRBJ1-4 | TRBV7-2 | CASSPSRGRLDEKLFF
TRBD1 | TRBJ2-1 | TRBV6-2/TRBV6-3 | CASSRTGAFNEQFF
. | TRBJ2-1 | TRBV5-4 | CASSLVIVGGGYNEQFF
. | TRBJ2-1 | TRBV2 | CASAGELYNEQFF
TRBD1 | TRBJ1-4 | TRBV28 | CASSRGQGGEKLFF
. | TRBJ1-4 | TRBV2 | CASNRAATNEKLFF
. | TRBJ1-3 | TRBV9 | CASSVREGSSGNTIYF
. | TRBJ1-5 | TRBV28 | CASTLPGPNQPQHF
TRBD1 | TRBJ1-2 | TRBV19 | CASSLPGRQGRGYTF
TRBD1 | TRBJ1-5 | TRBV6-1 | CASSEFPGQGPQHF
TRBD1 | TRBJ1-2 | TRBV10-3 | CAIHQGAANYGYTF
TRBD1 | TRBJ1-2 | TRBV10-3 | CAISTKQGAEGDYGYTF
TRBD2 | TRBJ2-3 | TRBV3-1/TRBV3-2 | CASSQDRLGTSGHTQYF
. | TRBJ1-2 | TRBV19 | CASSIDTFYGYTF
. | TRBJ1-4 | TRBV5-6 | CASSLLREKLFF
. | TRBJ2-7 | TRBV29-1 | CSVGVSGVEQYF
TRBD1 | TRBJ1-4 | TRBV19 | CASTGRGQGVEKLFF
. | TRBJ1-1 | TRBV5-6 | CASSPGMNTEAFF
TRBD1 | TRBJ1-4 | TRBV7-9 | CASSLTRQGPEKLFF
TRBD1 | TRBJ2-6 | TRBV5-1 | CASSLGGYTGQKVLTF
TRBD1 | TRBJ2-5 | TRBV29-1 | CSVENLTGGLETQYF
TRBD2 | TRBJ2-5 | TRBV2 | CASSVPGLGRKETQYF
TRBD1 | TRBJ1-1 | TRBV18 | CASSPQGGLNTEAFF
. | TRBJ2-2 | TRBV25-1 | CASSEAQINTGELFF